Listed below are T cell receptor beta chains from one sample, sequenced in a study of T cells in Graves' hyperthyroidism and ophthalmopathy. TCRdb re-called the multiplex PCR reads with MiXCR, one entry per CDR3 protein. The table has hundreds of thousands of distinct CDR3 sequences, about two fifths seen once. The sequencing input was blood. The receptors here all came from a man aged 18 to 35 with Graves' hyperthyroidism. Both conserved end residues are part of each CDR3. D genes are given only for firm matches. Where a row states a size, it is once, few, many or the class of an expanded clone; other rows omit it.

CASSEGVGGESPLHF | TGTGCCAGCAGTGAGGGGGTAGGAGGGGAATCACCCCTCCACTTT | TRBV2 | NA | TRBJ1-6 | NA | 15
CASSQRGQAGNTIYF | TGTGCCAGCAGTCAAAGGGGTCAAGCTGGAAACACCATATATTTT | TRBV6-1 | NA | TRBJ1-3 | NA | 15
CASSLMTLGQISSGNTIYF | TGTGCCAGCAGCTTAATGACTCTGGGACAAATTAGCTCTGGAAACACCATATATTTT | TRBV7-2 | NA | TRBJ1-3 | NA | 19
CASSGPDSGNTIYF | TGTGCCAGCAGTGGACCGGACAGTGGAAACACCATATATTTT | TRBV2 | NA | TRBJ1-3 | NA | 14
CAIGKFNEAFF | TGTGCCATCGGGAAATTTAATGAAGCTTTCTTT | TRBV10-3 | many | TRBJ1-1 | NA | 11
CATSEAGGGQETQYF | TGTGCCACCAGCGAGGCGGGGGGAGGTCAAGAGACCCAGTACTTC | TRBV15 | many | TRBJ2-5 | TRBD2 | 15
CAWSDGQGSLSNQPQHF | TGTGCCTGGAGTGATGGACAAGGCTCTTTAAGCAATCAGCCCCAGCATTTT | TRBV30 | NA | TRBJ1-5 | NA | 17
CASSYAASGDEQYF | TGTGCCAGCAGTTATGCGGCTAGCGGAGACGAGCAGTACTTC | TRBV6-5 | NA | TRBJ2-7 | TRBD2 | 14
CASSYSIGGQTGNQPQHF | TGTGCCAGCAGTTACTCGATCGGGGGGCAGACGGGCAATCAGCCCCAGCATTTT | TRBV10-3 | NA | TRBJ1-5 | NA | 18
CASSDPGTGDLEQYF | TGTGCCAGCAGCGACCCCGGGACGGGGGACCTCGAGCAGTACTTC | TRBV7-8 | NA | TRBJ2-7 | NA | 15
CASSVGTGTSETQYF | TGTGCCAGCAGCGTCGGGACAGGGACGTCAGAGACCCAGTACTTC | TRBV9 | many | TRBJ2-5 | TRBD1 | 15
CASSRETGGSTGELFF | TGTGCCAGCAGTAGGGAGACAGGGGGCAGCACCGGGGAGCTGTTTTTT | TRBV5-4 | few | TRBJ2-2 | TRBD1 | 16
CASSLVEGFPNQPQHF | TGTGCCAGCAGCTTGGTTGAAGGTTTTCCGAATCAGCCCCAGCATTTT | TRBV5-5 | few | TRBJ1-5 | NA | 16
CASSSSWVFTDTQYF | TGTGCCAGCAGCTCCTCTTGGGTCTTCACAGATACGCAGTATTTT | TRBV6-5 | NA | TRBJ2-3 | NA | 15
CAAGEGTEAFF | TGTGCTGCAGGGGAAGGCACTGAAGCTTTCTTT | TRBV12-3/TRBV12-4 | few | TRBJ1-1 | NA | 11
CASRNGESVNTEAFF | TGTGCCAGTAGGAATGGGGAATCCGTGAACACTGAAGCTTTCTTT | TRBV19 | few | TRBJ1-1 | NA | 15
CASSQGWGTDGYTF | TGTGCCAGCAGCCAAGGGTGGGGAACGGATGGCTACACCTTC | TRBV4-1 | NA | TRBJ1-2 | NA | 14